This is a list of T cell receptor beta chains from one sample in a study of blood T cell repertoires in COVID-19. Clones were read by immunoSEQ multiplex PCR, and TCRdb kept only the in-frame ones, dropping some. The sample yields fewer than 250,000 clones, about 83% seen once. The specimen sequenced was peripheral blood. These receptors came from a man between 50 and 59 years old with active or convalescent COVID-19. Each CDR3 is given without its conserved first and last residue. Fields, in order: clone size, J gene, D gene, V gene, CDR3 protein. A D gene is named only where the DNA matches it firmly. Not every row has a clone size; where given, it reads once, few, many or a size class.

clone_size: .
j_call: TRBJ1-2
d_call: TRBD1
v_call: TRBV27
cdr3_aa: ASSPGTGGDYGYT

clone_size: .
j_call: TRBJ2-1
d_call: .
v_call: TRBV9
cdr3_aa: ASSSNNEQF

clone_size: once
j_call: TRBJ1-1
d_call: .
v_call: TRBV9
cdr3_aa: ASTHLYRVIRNTEAF

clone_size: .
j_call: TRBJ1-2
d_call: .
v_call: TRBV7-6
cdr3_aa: ASSLVSRDVNYGYT

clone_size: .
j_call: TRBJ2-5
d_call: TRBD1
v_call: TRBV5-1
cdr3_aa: ASSLGQGILETQY

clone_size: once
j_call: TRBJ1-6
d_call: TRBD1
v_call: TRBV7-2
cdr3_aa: ASSLDARQGKYNSPLH

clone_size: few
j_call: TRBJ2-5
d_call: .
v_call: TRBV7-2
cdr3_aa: ASSPQGPTETQY

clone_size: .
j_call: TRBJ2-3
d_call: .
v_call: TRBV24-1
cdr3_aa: ATGQQSTDTQY

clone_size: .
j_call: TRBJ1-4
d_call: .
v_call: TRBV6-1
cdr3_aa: ASSERFGGLGEKLF

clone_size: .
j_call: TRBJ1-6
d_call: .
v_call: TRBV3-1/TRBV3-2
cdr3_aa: ASSQDPLIPLH

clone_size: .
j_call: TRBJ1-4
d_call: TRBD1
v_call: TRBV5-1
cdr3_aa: ASSSGQGKGEKLF

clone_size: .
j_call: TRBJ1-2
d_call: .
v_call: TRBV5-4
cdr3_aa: ASSLMGGYGYT

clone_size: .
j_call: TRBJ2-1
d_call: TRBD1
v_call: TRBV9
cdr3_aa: ASSFRTGGNEQF

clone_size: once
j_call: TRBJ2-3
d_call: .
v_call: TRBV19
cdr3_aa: ASSLQGPDTQY

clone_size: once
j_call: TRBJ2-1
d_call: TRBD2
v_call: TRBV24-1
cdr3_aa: ATSDMTSGRMKF

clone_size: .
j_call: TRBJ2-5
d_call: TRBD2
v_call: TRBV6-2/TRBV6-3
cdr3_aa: ASSFGSGGKETQY

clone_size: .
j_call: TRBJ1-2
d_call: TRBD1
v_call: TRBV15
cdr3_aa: ATSRSRQGAYGYT

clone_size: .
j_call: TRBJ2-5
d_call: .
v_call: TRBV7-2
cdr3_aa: ASSLGQRETQY

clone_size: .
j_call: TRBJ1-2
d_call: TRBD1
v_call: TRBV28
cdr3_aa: ASSLVVGGETNYGYT

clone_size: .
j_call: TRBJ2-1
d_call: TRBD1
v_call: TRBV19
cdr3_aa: ASSIARTGVNEQF

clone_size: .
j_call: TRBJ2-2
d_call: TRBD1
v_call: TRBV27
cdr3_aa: ASSLLGASTGGTGELF

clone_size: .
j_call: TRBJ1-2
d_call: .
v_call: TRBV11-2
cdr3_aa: AIDPGQTVNYGYT

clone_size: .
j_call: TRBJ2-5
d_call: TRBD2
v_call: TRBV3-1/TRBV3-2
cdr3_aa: ASSVRLAGVGETQY

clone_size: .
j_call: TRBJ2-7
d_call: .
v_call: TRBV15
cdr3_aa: ATSRDGAGVEQY

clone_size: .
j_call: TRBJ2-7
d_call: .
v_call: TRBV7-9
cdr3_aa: ASSSSGGSSYEQY

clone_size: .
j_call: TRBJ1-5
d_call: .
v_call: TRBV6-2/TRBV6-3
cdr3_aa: ASSWDINQPQH

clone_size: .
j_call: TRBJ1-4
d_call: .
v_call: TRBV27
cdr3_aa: ASSFGGSPNEKLF